This T cell receptor (beta chain) was sequenced in a study of T cell responses to AZD1222 COVID-19 vaccine. The study, taken as a whole, reports: Breadth and depth of Spike-specific TCRs rose after two AZD1222 doses. Donors skewed white British and female; clonal diversity was possibly underestimated. Unmutated variant regions reportedly attract nearly half of all spike-specific TCRs. Sampled repertoires all dated from after the peak T cell response.

Sequencing used immunoSEQ multiplex PCR; TCRdb keeps in-frame clones, though not all of them. The data show more than 120,000 clones, 92% seen once. V lost 0 bases and J lost 12, with 12 bases in between. This CDR3 is built from 14 residues. Germline V gene data show CDR1 as LGHDT and CDR2 as YNNKEL (reference sequence). About this clone itself: The antigen is undetermined.

The genes are TRBV3-1 (or the pseudogene TRBV3-2) and TRBJ1-6; D ambiguous. The TCR originated in an adult who received the AZD1222 COVID-19 vaccine. The sample here was peripheral blood, taken 28 days after the second AZD1222 dose. CDR3 in amino acids: CASSQETWFLPLHF. The CDR3, as DNA: TGTGCCAGCAGCCAAGAGACATGGTTTTTACCCCTCCACTTT.